A single sample is the source of the 30 T cell receptor beta chains below, sequenced in a study of blood T cells in healthy people across ages. A second PCR of about 7 to 12 cycles used a sample-barcoded 5' primer and a J-beta primer mix. A single record per CDR3 protein comes from TCRdb applying MiXCR to the 5' RACE reads. The sample lists about 640,000 distinct CDR3 sequences; 58% were seen once. The material sequenced was blood. These receptors came from a man aged 55-75 years in good health.

CDR3 bases: TGCGCCAGCAGCCCAGTGAAGGGGGCCAACCCCTCCTACAATGAGCAGTTCTTC. This gives the protein CASSPVKGANPSYNEQFF. The chain uses TRBV4-1 and TRBJ2-1; 7 nucleotides agree with TRBD1. This CDR3 region has 18 residues. Germline trimming cut 4 bases from V and 0 bases from J; bases unmatched to any gene: 12. Germline assignment: CDR1 MGHRA and CDR2 YSYEKL.

The rearrangement uses TRBV5-6 and TRBJ2-7, with D unclear. The V end was cut by 5 bases, the J end by 2 bases, with 11 bases between. The CDR3 consists of 13 residues. CDR1 and CDR2 from the germline V gene are SGHDT and YYEEEE. The CDR3 sequence: CASSPLSPYEQYF. In DNA, the CDR3 is TGTGCCAGCAGTCCACTCAGCCCCTACGAGCAGTACTTC.

This clonotype has at least ten counts. The chain combines TRBV5-6 with TRBJ2-7; no firm D call. The CDR3 has 13 amino acids. Per germline, CDR1 SGHDT and CDR2 YYEEEE. Trimming pared 1 base from V and 2 bases from J, leaving 7 bases between. The CDR3 here is CASSLHSTYEQYF. The CDR3 nucleotides read TGTGCCAGCAGCTTGCACAGCACCTACGAGCAGTACTTC.

The V gene is TRBV6-1, the J gene TRBJ2-3, with D unresolved. The CDR3 has 13 amino acids. The V end lost 6 bases, the J end lost 1 base, and 8 bases lay between the germline ends. CDR1 and CDR2 from the germline V gene are MNHNS and SASEGT. The CDR3 region has the DNA TGTGCCAGCAGCGCCACGCGCACAGATACGCAGTATTTT. This encodes CASSATRTDTQYF.

V usage is TRBV7-8 and J usage is TRBJ1-5; D gene ambiguous. From germline, CDR1 is SGHVS and CDR2 FQNEAQ. With 4 bases removed from V and 6 bases from J, the gap between germline ends came to 7 bases. CDR3 length equals 12 residues. CDR3 sequence (DNA): TGTGCCAGCAGCTCCTACCCTCAGCCCCAGCATTTT. Amino acid sequence: CASSSYPQPQHF.

V is TRBV29-1 and J is TRBJ1-3; no clear D. CDR3 size: 13 residues. Germline V CDR1 and CDR2: SQVTM, ANQGSEA. The ends were cut back, 4 bases at V and 2 bases at J, with 9 bases in the middle. The CDR3 nucleotides are TGCAGCGTTGTGTCGTCAGCTGGAAACACCATATATTTT. Protein product: CSVVSSAGNTIYF.

V usage is TRBV20-1 and J usage is TRBJ2-5; maybe TRBD2 (6 bases). The J call is uncertain, as TRBJ2-7 better fits the DNA end. Germline V gene lookup returns CDR1 DFQATT and CDR2 SNEGSKA (reference sequence). The length of the CDR3 is 13 residues. The CDR3 DNA follows: TGCAGTGCTAGTCGGGGGTCCGGCTACGAGCAGTACTTC. Its protein product is CSASRGSGYEQYF.

This sequence joins TRBV7-2 and TRBJ1-2, with TRBD1 matching over 8 bases. This CDR3 has 14 amino acids. Germline values: CDR1 SGHTA, CDR2 FQGNSA. V lost 5 bases, J lost 5 bases, and 7 bases stayed unmatched. In DNA, the CDR3 is TGTGCCAGCAGCGCTAGACAGGGGCGGTATGGCTACACCTTC. Its translation is CASSARQGRYGYTF.

This clonotype has more than one count but fewer than ten. The genes are TRBV7-2 and TRBJ2-3; a possible D gene is TRBD2 (6 bases). Per the germline V gene, CDR1 is SGHTA and CDR2 is FQGNSA. Trimming removed 1 base at V and 6 bases at J, with 17 bases between. This CDR3 spans 16 amino acids. The CDR3 DNA reads TGTGCCAGCAGCTTAGTGGCGGGGACGGGACGGGATACGCAGTATTTT. Its translation: CASSLVAGTGRDTQYF.

The chain uses TRBV2 and TRBJ2-5, with D perhaps matching TRBD1 or TRBD2 (7 bases each). V was cut by 4 bases and J by 3 bases, with 12 bases left in between. Germline V CDR1 and CDR2: SNHLY, FYNNEI. The length of the CDR3 is 14 residues. The CDR3 sequence is CASSGQGGKETQYF. The DNA for the CDR3 is TGTGCCAGCAGTGGACAGGGAGGGAAAGAGACCCAGTACTTC.

The chain has TRBV3-1 and TRBJ2-1; D is undetermined. The J call may not be correct, given that the DNA end is closer to TRBJ2-7. The CDR3 has 15 amino acids. Germline V gene lookup returns CDR1 LGHDT and CDR2 YNNKEL (reference sequence). CDR3 DNA: TGTGCCAGCAGCCAAGATCATTCACGGTACAATGAGCAGTACTTC. Translating it yields CASSQDHSRYNEQYF.

The chain links TRBV20-1 to TRBJ2-7, with TRBD2 matching 7 bases. CDR1 is DFQATT, CDR2 SNEGSKA, per germline (reference sequence). This CDR3 spans 13 amino acids. V lost 2 bases to trimming and J lost 1 base; unmatched junction nucleotides: 2. This CDR3 reads CSARPGGSYEQYF. CDR3 in DNA: TGCAGTGCTAGACCGGGGGGTTCCTACGAGCAGTACTTC.

V and J are TRBV5-1 and TRBJ1-5, with D perhaps matching TRBD1 (5 bases). This CDR3 comprises 15 residues. Germline V CDR1 and CDR2: SGHRS, YFSETQ. The V end lost 0 bases, the J end lost 5 bases, and 12 bases lay between the germline ends. The CDR3 sequence is CASSLAGRVDQPQHF. The CDR3 coding sequence is TGCGCCAGCAGCTTGGCAGGCAGGGTAGATCAGCCCCAGCATTTT.

As regards this clonotype: The junction departs from the called germline gene at one end, perhaps through a read error. The chain joins TRBV4-2 to TRBJ2-1, with 11 bases lining up with TRBD2. Germline values: CDR1 LGHNA, CDR2 YNFKEQ. This CDR3 has 17 residues. The CDR3 spells CASRILAGENLYTEQFF. The CDR3 region has the DNA TGTGCCAGCAGGATACTAGCGGGAGAGAATTTATACACTGAGCAGTTCTTC.

This clonotype was detected a few times. The chain carries TRBV7-2 and TRBJ1-1; D remains ambiguous. The V gene's germline CDR1 is SGHTA and CDR2 FQGNSA. This CDR3 comprises 12 residues. The V end lost 5 bases, the J end lost 5 bases, and 9 bases lay between the germline ends. CDR3 amino acids: CASSLLSTEAFF. The CDR3 nucleotides are TGTGCCAGCAGCCTCCTTTCGACTGAAGCTTTCTTT.

This clonotype was detected only a few times. The J gene is TRBJ2-6, the V gene TRBV7-6; D remains ambiguous. The CDR3 runs 16 residues. V was trimmed by 5 bases and J by 0 bases, leaving 11 bases between them. Germline CDR1 is SGHVS and CDR2 is FNYEAQ. The CDR3 sequence is CASSRISRSGANVLTF. DNA of the CDR3: TGTGCCAGCAGCCGAATCTCTCGCTCTGGGGCCAACGTCCTGACTTTC. The full variable domain, with the rest looked up from reference TRBV7-6 and TRBJ2-6, is GAGVSQSPRYKVTKRGQDVALRCDPISGHVSLYWYRQALGQGPEFLTYFNYEAQQDKSGLPNDRFSAERPEGSISTLTIQRTEQRDSAMYRCASSRISRSGANVLTFGAGSRLTVL.

The V and J genes are TRBV6-2 or TRBV6-3 and TRBJ2-5; a weak D match, TRBD2 (6 bases). The CDR3 spans 13 residues. Between the trimmed V and J ends, which lost 7 bases and 2 bases, there was a span of 11 bases. Per germline, CDR1 MNHEY and CDR2 SVGEGT. The DNA of the CDR3 is TGTGCCAGCATAGGGACTCGGCAAGAGACCCAGTACTTC. Translating it yields CASIGTRQETQYF.

The chain is built from TRBV3-1 and TRBJ1-5, with 7 bases aligning to TRBD1. V lost 0 bases and J lost 2; bases outside the gene matches: 1. This CDR3 comprises 15 residues. Germline CDR1 is LGHDT and CDR2 is YNNKEL (reference sequence). The CDR3 here is CASSQDGTGNQPQHF. The CDR3 DNA reads TGTGCCAGCAGCCAAGATGGGACAGGCAATCAGCCCCAGCATTTT.

The chain links TRBV5-1 to TRBJ2-3, with 9 positions matching TRBD1. There are 15 residues in the CDR3. The V segment lost 2 bases and the J segment 1 base; nucleotides outside the gene matches: 2. The germline gives CDR1 SGHRS, CDR2 YFSETQ. For the CDR3, the DNA is TGCGCCAGCAGCTTATGGGACAGGGGCACAGATACGCAGTATTTT. As protein: CASSLWDRGTDTQYF.

The chain carries TRBV7-2 and TRBJ2-7; D tentatively reads TRBD1 or TRBD2 (5 bases each). With 3 bases removed from V and 3 bases from J, the gap between germline ends came to 15 bases. The CDR3 loop spans 15 amino acids. The germline gives CDR1 SGHTA, CDR2 FQGNSA. The CDR3 DNA follows: TGTGCCAGCAGCTTGGGGGTGCCTGGGTACTACGAGCAGTACTTC. Its translation: CASSLGVPGYYEQYF.

The chain employs TRBV7-9 and TRBJ2-6; D gene ambiguous. This CDR3 has 16 amino acids. The germline CDR1 and CDR2 sequences are SEHNR and FQNEAQ (reference sequence). Trimming took off 1 base at V and 3 bases at J, with 10 bases between the two ends. The CDR3 spells CASSLVQWSGANVLTF. CDR3 in DNA: TGTGCCAGCAGCTTAGTTCAGTGGAGTGGGGCCAACGTCCTGACTTTC.

The rearrangement joins TRBV21-1 to TRBJ2-7; TRBD2 is the table's D call and was not checked against the DNA. TRBV21-1 is classified as a pseudogene. The CDR3 contains 14 residues. DNA for the CDR3: TGTGCCAGTCGGGGGTGGGCTTTATCCTACGAGCAGTACTTC. This translates into CASRGWALSYEQYF.

The sample holds a few counts of this clonotype. The chain uses TRBV2 and TRBJ2-1, with TRBD2 matching over 14 bases. This CDR3 is 19 amino acids long. The V and J ends lost 6 bases and 1 base, in that order; junction bases with no gene match: 11. Germline V gene data show CDR1 as SNHLY and CDR2 as FYNNEI. The CDR3 DNA follows: TGTGCCAGCAGATTAGGGACTAGCGGGGGTCGGGGGTCCTACAATGAGCAGTTCTTC. It specifies CASRLGTSGGRGSYNEQFF.

This chain links TRBV9 with TRBJ2-1, with TRBD2 identical over 13 bases. This CDR3 has 17 amino acids. Germline CDR1 SGDLS, CDR2 YYNGEE. V dropped 0 bases and J dropped 7; count of bases not matched to a gene: 7. This chain's CDR3 is CASSVAIGTSGTNEQFF. The DNA for the CDR3 is TGTGCCAGCAGCGTAGCTATCGGGACTAGCGGGACGAATGAGCAGTTCTTC.

Only a few counts were recorded for this clonotype. The rearrangement uses TRBV11-1 and TRBJ2-7; D possibly corresponds to TRBD1 (5 bases). From germline, CDR1 is SGHAT and CDR2 FQDESV (reference sequence). This CDR3 comprises 13 residues. Trimming stripped 4 bases from V and 7 bases from J, with 14 bases between. In nucleotides, the CDR3 is TGTGCCAGCAGCTCAGGGTTGCTACGGGAGCAGTACTTC. Protein sequence: CASSSGLLREQYF.

This clonotype has only one observation. The rearrangement joins TRBV6-1 to TRBJ2-1; TRBD2 matches at 13 bases. This CDR3 is built from 14 residues. The germline V gene encodes CDR1 MNHNS and CDR2 SASEGT. V trimming: 10 bases; J trimming: 6 bases; junction bases outside the gene matches: 6. CDR3 sequence reads: CATLLAGGVNEQFF. The CDR3 DNA sequence: TGTGCCACCCTACTAGCGGGGGGGGTCAATGAGCAGTTCTTC.

This clonotype was seen once. The CDR3 nucleotides read TGTGCCACCAGCAGAGCTGACGGAAACTACGAGCAGTACTTC. It encodes CATSRADGNYEQYF. The V call is TRBV15, the J call TRBJ2-7; D unclear. Trimming left V 1 base short and J 3 bases short, with 10 bases between. Germline V gives CDR1 LNHNV, CDR2 YYDKDF (reference sequence). This CDR3 comprises 14 residues.

The genes are TRBV5-1 and TRBJ2-1, with 15 bases that match TRBD2. The CDR3 totals 18 residues. Per the germline V gene, CDR1 is SGHRS and CDR2 is YFSETQ. V lost 6 bases, J lost 0 bases, and 7 bases stayed unmatched. The CDR3 nucleotides are TGCGCCAGCACGTACGGGACTAGCGGGGGGTTCTCCTACAATGAGCAGTTCTTC. This encodes CASTYGTSGGFSYNEQFF.

The chain joins TRBV2 to TRBJ2-7, with 10 bases lining up with TRBD2. The germline V gene has CDR1 SNHLY and CDR2 FYNNEI. V lost 8 bases, J lost 7 bases, and 14 bases stayed unmatched. This CDR3 is built from 15 residues. The CDR3 spells CASSVSGGEMNEQYF. CDR3 coding DNA: TGTGCCAGCTCCGTGAGCGGGGGGGAAATGAATGAGCAGTACTTC.

CDR3: CSAREPGRNEQFF. In DNA form, the CDR3 reads TGCAGTGCTAGAGAGCCAGGGAGGAATGAGCAGTTCTTC. The chain uses TRBV20-1 and TRBJ2-1, with a possible D match to TRBD2 (6 bases). The V end lost 0 bases, the J end lost 7 bases, and 10 bases lay between the germline ends. Germline V gene data show CDR1 as DFQATT and CDR2 as SNEGSKA (reference sequence). The CDR3 is made up of 13 amino acids.